The TCR beta chain under discussion was sequenced for a study of blood T cell repertoires in COVID-19. In the study overall: Samples of COVID-19 (acute and convalescent) were obtained from the United States, Italy and Spain. T cells, B-cell-depleted T cells, or PBMCs supplied cDNA or gDNA.

Produced via immunoSEQ multiplex PCR; TCRdb's table is partial and in-frame only. The table records approximately 120,000 clones, 85% to 90% of them present only once. CDR1 SGHVS and CDR2 FNYEAQ come from the germline V gene. This CDR3 is built from 17 residues. V was pared by 1 base and J by 2 bases, with 9 bases of the junction left unmatched. The receptor was isolated from a human donor in a cohort sampled during active COVID-19. This sequence joins TRBV7-6 and TRBJ2-7; TRBD2 matches at 9 bases. The sequenced material came from peripheral blood. The CDR3 region is CASSLVPPGTSTYEQYF. CDR3 bases: TGTGCCAGCAGCTTAGTCCCACCCGGGACTAGCACCTACGAGCAGTACTTC.